Described below is a single T cell receptor beta chain sequence and its context. The antigen remains undetermined. The CDR3 totals 13 residues. Trimming took off 7 bases at V and 8 bases at J, with 18 bases between the two ends. Germline assignment: CDR1 SQVTM and CDR2 ANQGSEA. This entry comes from a study of CD8+ T cells in alopecia areata. Study results and caveats: In scalp and blood, many expanded lesional clones persisted during tofacitinib. An increase in clonality over normal scalp was evident in lesional scalp, especially alopecia totalis/universalis. Sequencing of scalp samples also includes resident alphabeta T cells from normal skin.

Treatment given: oral pan-JAK inhibitor, 5-10 mg twice daily. Peripheral blood and lesional scalp punch biopsies were taken from alopecia areata patients. RNA was extracted and reverse transcribed into cDNA as the sequencing template. Profiled with immunoSEQ multiplex PCR; TCRdb holds only in-frame clones, not every one. The sample consists of around 190,000 clones, approximately 60% of them appearing once. The specimen was CD4+ T cells sorted from blood, collected at week 4, from a patient treated with tofacitinib. This sequence was found in a human donor with alopecia areata. The rearrangement uses TRBV29-1 and TRBJ2-1, with a possible D match to TRBD2 (6 bases). CDR3 DNA sequence: TGCAGCGCCGAGGGGACTCGACGGTATGAGCAGTTCTTC. It is translated as CSAEGTRRYEQFF.